This TCR beta chain appears in the sequencing data of a study of beta chain features in type 1 diabetes. About the study: Taken together, all samples contributed 107,917,701 examined sorted cells. Study observations and caveats: Reduced insertions and increased deletions marked VDJ junctions in type 1 diabetes patients. High TCR expression in some cells could lead to their over-representation in cDNA sequencing.

Sequencing targeted expressed TCRB transcripts, as all isolated RNA had been reverse transcribed. Read counts averaged approximately 3.3 million for samples of naive, central memory and regulatory T cells. Here immunoSEQ multiplex PCR was the method, and the copy in TCRdb shows in-frame clones only, minus some. The sample includes about 220,000 clones, under 13% of them seen just once. This clone has just a few counts. The antigen is not known. The ends lost 5 bases at V and 3 bases at J; junction bases unmatched: 12. The CDR3 is 17 amino acids. Germline loops: CDR1 SGHDT, CDR2 YYEEEE. The rearrangement uses TRBV5-6 and TRBJ1-2; 11 bases match TRBD1. The receptor comes from a man aged 18 to 30 in good health. Sample: central memory CD4+ T cells from blood. The chain's CDR3 is CASRPRDRGSVDYGYTF. CDR3 bases: TGTGCCAGCAGGCCGAGGGACAGGGGGTCGGTAGACTATGGCTACACCTTC.